The clone carrying this TCR beta chain has ten or more counts. Its antigen is unknown. Using its own MiXCR run on the 5' RACE reads, TCRdb lists one record per CDR3 protein. The sample includes approximately 570,000 distinct CDR3 sequences, more than 15% of them seen just once. The data originate from a study of T-cell memory formation after mild COVID-19. The CDR3 runs 16 residues. CDR1 is KGHDR, CDR2 SFDVKD, per germline. The junction had 7 bases not matched to a gene; V was cut back by 7 bases and J by 4 bases. Study outcomes and limitations: Specificity for SARS-CoV-2 was not confirmed among the second-wave clones peaking on day 37.

This chain uses TRBV24-1 with TRBJ2-3; the match to TRBD2 covers 13 bases. The source is an adult woman who had mild COVID-19 (a few samples of this study predate the infection). Cell type and time point are not known. Material: PBMCs or a T cell subset sorted from them (not recorded which). CDR3 loop: CATSGTSGMNADTQYF. In DNA form, the CDR3 reads TGTGCCACCAGCGGGACTAGCGGGATGAACGCAGATACGCAGTATTTT.